The 28 T cell receptor beta chains listed next were all sequenced from one sample in a study of blood T cell repertoires in COVID-19. Generated by immunoSEQ multiplex PCR, the TCRdb table keeps only in-frame clones and is missing some. This table has about 240,000 clones, around 81% appearing once. Sequencing was performed on peripheral blood. Receptors originate from a young man who had recovered from COVID-19.

The V gene is TRBV2, the J gene TRBJ2-3; 12 bases fit TRBD2. Germline V CDR1 and CDR2: SNHLY, FYNNEI. This CDR3 is built from 15 residues. V was clipped by 5 bases and J by 4 bases; unmatched bases: 4. The CDR3 reads CASSRSSGGADTQYF. CDR3 nucleotides: TGTGCCAGCAGTAGATCTAGCGGGGGGGCAGATACGCAGTATTTT.

The table lists this clone with a count of one. The chain is built from TRBV7-9 and TRBJ2-1; 8 nucleotides line up with TRBD1. V shed 3 bases, J shed 10 bases, and the junction held 8 bases outside the gene matches. The CDR3 covers 14 residues. Looked up from germline, CDR1 is SEHNR and CDR2 is FQNEAQ (reference sequence). The CDR3 nucleotides are TGTGCCAGCAGCTTTCAGGGGGCTAATCGCGAGCAGTTCTTC. Protein product: CASSFQGANREQFF.

V gene TRBV24-1 combines with J gene TRBJ1-5, with D possibly being TRBD1 (6 bases). Germline V lookup: CDR1 KGHDR, CDR2 SFDVKD. There are 15 residues in the CDR3. Trimming took 7 bases from V and 3 from J, leaving 15 bases between them. Written as DNA, the CDR3 is TGTGCCACCAGCGCGGGGGGCGGACACAATCAGCCCCAGCATTTT. Translating it yields CATSAGGGHNQPQHF.

The chain joins TRBV3-1 (or the pseudogene TRBV3-2) to TRBJ1-3; TRBD1 aligns across 10 bases. J gave up 10 bases and V 1 base, and 10 bases lay outside the gene matches. CDR3 length: 16 residues. From germline, CDR1 is LGHDT and CDR2 YNNKEL (reference sequence). Here the CDR3 reads CASSQGGQGDGLTIYF. CDR3 DNA: TGTGCCAGCAGCCAAGGTGGACAGGGGGATGGTTTAACCATATATTTT.

The chain couples TRBV4-1 to TRBJ1-3; perhaps TRBD1 as D (6 bases). Germline assignment: CDR1 MGHRA and CDR2 YSYEKL. V gave up 6 bases and J gave up 2 bases, with 17 bases separating them. The length of the CDR3 is 16 residues. The CDR3 coding sequence is TGCGCCAGCAGGAGAACCGGGACACCTACTGGAAACACCATATATTTT. This gives the protein CASRRTGTPTGNTIYF.

The chain combines TRBV6-5 with TRBJ1-4; D gene unclear. V lost 10 bases to trimming and J lost 6 bases, with 15 bases between them. Germline V gives CDR1 MNHEY, CDR2 SVGAGI. This CDR3 contains 13 residues. This CDR3 reads CATSRQEDEKLFF. The CDR3 DNA reads as TGTGCCACATCTAGGCAAGAGGATGAAAAACTGTTTTTT.

The chain uses TRBV6-5 and TRBJ1-6; 7 bases match TRBD1. Germline trimming cut 7 bases from V and 9 bases from J; bases unmatched to any gene: 9. CDR3 length: 14 residues. The V gene's germline CDR1 is MNHEY and CDR2 SVGAGI. In DNA, the CDR3 is TGTGCCAGCAACGAGGGGGCGCGGTTTTCACCCCTCCACTTT. This sequence encodes CASNEGARFSPLHF.

This chain joins TRBV20-1 and TRBJ2-7; tentatively, D is TRBD1 (5 bases). In germline, CDR1 is DFQATT, CDR2 SNEGSKA (reference sequence). CDR3 size: 18 residues. V lost 3 bases and J 0 bases, leaving 24 bases between the germline ends. This CDR3 is CSASSSITTKQDSYEQYV. The CDR3 DNA is TGCAGTGCTAGTTCATCCATCACAACCAAACAGGACTCCTACGAGCAGTACGTC.

The gene calls are TRBV6-5 and TRBJ1-5, with D perhaps matching TRBD1 (6 bases). Germline V gene lookup returns CDR1 MNHEY and CDR2 SVGAGI. CDR3 length: 14 residues. The V end lost 6 bases, the J end lost 0 bases, and 9 bases lay between the germline ends. CDR3 protein: CASRRQVSNQPQHF. CDR3 DNA: TGTGCCAGCAGGCGACAGGTTAGCAATCAGCCCCAGCATTTT.

The chain carries TRBV3-1 (or the pseudogene TRBV3-2) and TRBJ1-2; a weak D match, TRBD1 (5 bases). The V end lost 2 bases, the J end lost 7 bases, and 17 bases lay between the germline ends. This CDR3 is 15 amino acids long. From germline, CDR1 is LGHDT and CDR2 YNNKEL (reference sequence). DNA of the CDR3: TGTGCCAGCAGCCAAAATTTTGGACAAGGGATTGGCTACACCTTC. This gives the protein CASSQNFGQGIGYTF.

The chain combines TRBV5-6 with TRBJ1-1, with D maybe TRBD1 (5 bases). Germline V gene data show CDR1 as SGHDT and CDR2 as YYEEEE. The CDR3 contains 14 residues. With 3 bases removed from V and 2 bases from J, the gap between germline ends came to 11 bases. In DNA form, the CDR3 reads TGTGCCAGCAGCTCCCAGACAGTTAACACTGAAGCTTTCTTT. It encodes CASSSQTVNTEAFF.

V gene TRBV16 combines with J gene TRBJ2-1; D remains unclear. Germline values: CDR1 KGHSY, CDR2 FQNENV. This CDR3 has 14 residues. The V end was cut by 4 bases, the J end by 0 bases, with 7 bases between. The CDR3 DNA is TGTGCCAGCAGCCGTGGTAGCTCCTACAATGAGCAGTTCTTC. Residues: CASSRGSSYNEQFF.

This chain uses TRBV7-8 with TRBJ1-5, with D unresolved. Germline V lookup: CDR1 SGHVS, CDR2 FQNEAQ. Trimming stripped 1 base from V and 5 bases from J, with 12 bases between. The CDR3 consists of 15 residues. This CDR3 reads CASSLGASGYQPQHF. The CDR3 DNA is TGTGCCAGCAGCTTAGGGGCGTCAGGCTATCAGCCCCAGCATTTT. Full variable domain (missing parts from reference TRBV7-8 and TRBJ1-5): GAGVSQSPRYKVAKRGQDVALRCDPISGHVSLFWYQQALGQGPEFLTYFQNEAQLDKSGLPSDRFFAERPEGSVSTLKIQRTQQEDSAVYLCASSLGASGYQPQHFGDGTRLSIL.

This rearrangement joins TRBV2 to TRBJ2-3; no clear D. V was clipped by 4 bases and J by 7 bases, with 9 bases between them. This CDR3 region has 12 residues. Germline CDR1 and CDR2: SNHLY and FYNNEI. CDR3 region: CASSVSVNTQYF. Written as DNA, the CDR3 is TGTGCCAGCAGTGTTTCGGTGAATACGCAGTATTTT.

The chain carries TRBV7-9 and TRBJ2-1, with 11 bases fitting TRBD2. With 5 bases clipped from V and 9 bases from J, the junction kept 6 bases outside the gene matches. The CDR3 runs to 14 residues. The germline gives CDR1 SEHNR, CDR2 FQNEAQ (reference sequence). CDR3 DNA sequence: TGTGCCAGCAGCCACGGGACTAGCGGAGTTGAGCAGTTCTTC. It is translated as CASSHGTSGVEQFF.

V usage is TRBV19 and J usage is TRBJ2-1; 8 nucleotides match TRBD2. This CDR3 spans 17 amino acids. The germline CDR1 and CDR2 sequences are LNHDA and SQIVND (reference sequence). With V trimmed by 2 bases and J by 1 base, 7 bases remained unmatched. The CDR3, as DNA: TGTGCCAGTAGTATAATCCGGGAGGGTAGGTCCTACAATGAGCAGTTCTTC. Translation: CASSIIREGRSYNEQFF.

The gene calls are TRBV20-1 and TRBJ2-3; the match to TRBD1 covers 8 bases. The CDR3 extends over 15 amino acids. From germline, CDR1 is DFQATT and CDR2 SNEGSKA (reference sequence). J gave up 4 bases and V 3 bases, and 9 bases lay outside the gene matches. The CDR3 sequence: CSASGQGAVSDTQYF. The CDR3 coding sequence is TGCAGTGCTAGTGGCCAGGGGGCAGTTTCAGATACGCAGTATTTT.

V usage is TRBV6-2 or TRBV6-3 and J usage is TRBJ1-4; D not resolved. The CDR3 spans 11 residues. V lost 6 bases to trimming and J lost 8 bases, with 7 bases between them. Germline lookup yields CDR1 MNHEY and CDR2 SVGEGT. In DNA, the CDR3 is TGTGCCAGCAGCAACAGCGAAAAACTGTTTTTT. Amino acid sequence: CASSNSEKLFF.

This clone occurred once. The chain links TRBV6-1 to TRBJ2-7; D is unclear. Germline CDR1 is MNHNS and CDR2 is SASEGT. CDR3 size: 13 residues. Trimming shortened V by 3 bases and J by 9 bases, and 15 bases separated the two germline ends. The CDR3 loop is CASSEQQYAGQYV. CDR3 DNA sequence: TGTGCCAGCAGTGAGCAACAGTACGCTGGGCAGTACGTC.

The rearrangement joins TRBV6-5 to TRBJ2-5, with 14 bases aligning to TRBD2. This CDR3 is 15 amino acids long. V shed 7 bases, J shed 7 bases, and the junction held 8 bases outside the gene matches. Germline-derived CDR1 and CDR2 are MNHEY and SVGAGI. The DNA of the CDR3 is TGTGCCAGCACTAAGACTAGCGGGGGGGCGGGGACCCAGTACTTC. It encodes CASTKTSGGAGTQYF.

For this clone: A read error may account for a junction end that differs from germline. This sequence joins TRBV6-5 and TRBJ1-5; 8 bases fit TRBD1. Germline lookup yields CDR1 MNHEY and CDR2 SVGAGI. CDR3 length: 14 amino acids. CDR3 loop: CASSRDRGNQPQHF. The DNA of the CDR3 is TGTGCCAGCAGTCGAGACAGGGGCAACCAGCCCCAGCATTTT.

The chain carries TRBV12-3 or TRBV12-4 and TRBJ2-7, with 8 bases fitting TRBD1. J lost 3 bases, V lost 6 bases, and 4 bases had no gene match. CDR3 length equals 13 residues. This CDR3 reads CASRRTGYYEQYF. The CDR3 nucleotides read TGTGCCAGCAGGCGGACAGGGTACTACGAGCAGTACTTC.

The chain employs TRBV6-1 and TRBJ2-7; TRBD2 matches 7 bases. This CDR3 spans 17 amino acids. CDR1 and CDR2 from the germline V gene are MNHNS and SASEGT. The junction had 11 bases not matched to a gene; V was cut back by 2 bases and J by 1 base. For the CDR3, the DNA is TGTGCCAGCAGTGAATATCCCCCGGAAGCGGGGTCCTACGAGCAGTACTTC. Its protein is CASSEYPPEAGSYEQYF.

The V gene is TRBV7-6, the J gene TRBJ1-3; D uncertain. Trimming removed 5 bases at V and 4 bases at J, with 15 bases between. The CDR3 loop spans 15 amino acids. Germline V gives CDR1 SGHVS, CDR2 FNYEAQ. CDR3 nucleotides: TGTGCCAGCAGCCTACGTTGGAGTCAAGGAAACACCATATATTTT. Amino acids: CASSLRWSQGNTIYF. The full variable domain, with the rest looked up from reference TRBV7-6 and TRBJ1-3, is GAGVSQSPRYKVTKRGQDVALRCDPISGHVSLYWYRQALGQGPEFLTYFNYEAQQDKSGLPNDRFSAERPEGSISTLTIQRTEQRDSAMYRCASSLRWSQGNTIYFGEGSWLTVV.

This chain links TRBV27 with TRBJ1-6; 10 nucleotides line up with TRBD1. Looked up from germline, CDR1 is MNHEY and CDR2 is SMNVEV (reference sequence). V lost 5 bases and J lost 1; bases outside the gene matches: 5. The CDR3 extends over 17 amino acids. CDR3 in DNA: TGTGCCAGCAGTCCGGGACAGGGGACGTCCTATAATTCACCCCTCCACTTT. Encoded protein: CASSPGQGTSYNSPLHF.

This clone was counted ten times or more. The chain employs TRBV7-9 and TRBJ1-4; possibly TRBD1 for D (6 bases). This CDR3 spans 16 amino acids. V dropped 6 bases and J dropped 8 bases, with 22 bases sitting between them. In germline, CDR1 is SEHNR, CDR2 FQNEAQ (reference sequence). Here the CDR3 reads CASRSGRFRGHEKLFF. The CDR3 DNA reads as TGTGCCAGCAGATCAGGCCGGTTCAGGGGCCACGAAAAACTGTTTTTT.

The V call is TRBV6-1, the J call TRBJ1-5; no clear D gene. This CDR3 has 16 amino acids. Germline CDR1 reads MNHNS; CDR2 reads SASEGT. Trimming took 1 base from V and 6 from J, leaving 16 bases between them. CDR3 protein: CASSEERRVVPQPQHF. The CDR3 DNA is TGTGCCAGCAGTGAAGAAAGGAGGGTCGTACCTCAGCCCCAGCATTTT.

The V and J genes are TRBV7-8 and TRBJ2-3, with D possibly being TRBD2 (7 bases). CDR1 is SGHVS and CDR2 is FQNEAQ in the germline V gene. The CDR3 is 16 amino acids. Trimming took off 5 bases at V and 4 bases at J, with 19 bases between the two ends. The CDR3 nucleotides are TGTGCCAGCAGCCCCGAGAGGGGGGGTATTTCAGATACGCAGTATTTT. Amino acid sequence: CASSPERGGISDTQYF.